A selection of T cell receptor beta chains follows, all from one sample in a study of Tregs in tolerant kidney transplant recipients. Antigens of these TCRs are unknown. Libraries were prepared by immunoSEQ multiplex PCR; TCRdb keeps only in-frame clonotypes and omits some of them. Altogether about 19,000 clones are present, just over 65% being singletons, with the ten largest covering approximately 3.4%. The specimen was Tregs from blood cultured with allogeneic cells. These TCRs come from a human donor in good health. Each CDR3 is given with its conserved first and last residue. Each record gives: V gene, clone size, CDR3 length, D gene, J gene, CDR3 DNA, CDR3 protein. A D gene is named only where the DNA matches it firmly. Size is stated for part of the rows, as once, few or many counts, or as a class when the clone is expanded.

>TRBV27|few|13|TRBD2|TRBJ2-5
TGTGCCAGCAGTCCACTCTACCGGGGGGCCCAGTACTTC
CASSPLYRGAQYF
>TRBV11-2|NA|14|NA|TRBJ2-7
TGTGCCAGCAGCTTGTACCTCCGGGCCAACGAGCAGTACTTC
CASSLYLRANEQYF
>TRBV6-6|once|16|TRBD2|TRBJ2-1
TGTGCCAGCAGTAAAACGGGACTAGCGGGGGGCGGGGAGCAGTTCTTC
CASSKTGLAGGGEQFF
>TRBV7-8|NA|13|NA|TRBJ2-7
TGTGCCAGCAGCTGGATGAATCTCTACGAGCAGTACTTC
CASSWMNLYEQYF
>TRBV7-9|few|16|NA|TRBJ2-5
TGTGCCAGCAGCACGGTGGCGGGACTCGGCACAGAGACCCAGTACTTC
CASSTVAGLGTETQYF
>TRBV2|NA|15|TRBD1|TRBJ2-3
TGTGCCAGCAGTTGGGACAGGGCAAGCACAGATACGCAGTATTTT
CASSWDRASTDTQYF
>TRBV21-1|NA|17|NA|TRBJ1-5
TGTGCCAGCCCAGCAGGGCCGGCAGTCCGGGGTAATCAGCCCCAGCATTTT
CASPAGPAVRGNQPQHF
>TRBV11-2|NA|14|NA|TRBJ1-2
TGTGCCAGCAGCTTTGCCAGGGGAGTATACGGCTACACCTTC
CASSFARGVYGYTF
>TRBV29-1|NA|13|NA|TRBJ1-4
TGCAGCGTTTCCGGGACCCACCGTGAAAAACTGTTTTTT
CSVSGTHREKLFF
>TRBV18|NA|14|NA|TRBJ1-2
TGTGCCAGCTCACCACTGAGCCAAACGGGTGGCTACACCTTC
CASSPLSQTGGYTF
>TRBV5-1|NA|15|NA|TRBJ2-2
TGCGCCAGCAGCATTCAGTACGCGAACACCGGGGAGCTGTTTTTT
CASSIQYANTGELFF
>TRBV19|NA|16|TRBD1|TRBJ2-7
TGTGCCAGTACCCCCTCCTCGCCGGGACAGGGAGGCGAGCAGTACTTC
CASTPSSPGQGGEQYF
>TRBV29-1|NA|12|NA|TRBJ2-3
TGCAGCGTTTCAGGGACTACAGATACGCAGTATTTT
CSVSGTTDTQYF
>TRBV9|NA|15|TRBD1|TRBJ1-5
TGTGCCAGCAAGTCCGGGACAGCTAGCAATCAGCCCCAGCATTTT
CASKSGTASNQPQHF
>TRBV5-1|NA|15|NA|TRBJ1-2
TGCGCCAGCAGCACAACGGGCGTTTCGAACTATGGCTACACCTTC
CASSTTGVSNYGYTF
>TRBV20-1|NA|10|NA|TRBJ2-1
TGCAGTGCCGTCAGGAATGAGCAGTTCTTC
CSAVRNEQFF
>TRBV7-9|few|16|NA|TRBJ2-1
TGTGCCAGCAGCTTAGCTTCGGGGGTGGCCTACAATGAGCAGTTCTTC
CASSLASGVAYNEQFF
>TRBV6-6|NA|14|NA|TRBJ2-5
TGTGCCAGCAGTTACTCGAATCTCCAAGAGACCCAGTACTTC
CASSYSNLQETQYF
>TRBV6-5|NA|15|TRBD2|TRBJ2-3
TGTGCCAGCAGTTACCTAGCGGGAGCGGCAGATACGCAGTATTTT
CASSYLAGAADTQYF
>TRBV5-6|once|14|TRBD2|TRBJ2-1
TGTGCCAGCAGGGGACTAGCGGGGGGGCACGAGCAGTTCTTC
CASRGLAGGHEQFF
>TRBV5-1|NA|14|NA|TRBJ1-1
TGCGCCAGCAGCTTGTTACAGGCAAACACTGAAGCTTTCTTT
CASSLLQANTEAFF
>TRBV15|NA|16|TRBD1|TRBJ2-3
TGTGCCACCAGCAGCCGAACAGGGGAAGGCGGAGATACGCAGTATTTT
CATSSRTGEGGDTQYF
>TRBV5-1|NA|16|TRBD2|TRBJ2-5
TGCGCCAGCAGCTCCCGACTAGCGGGGGATCAAGAGACCCAGTACTTC
CASSSRLAGDQETQYF
>TRBV29-1|NA|16|TRBD1|TRBJ2-2
TGCAGCGTTTGGACAGGGGTGTTCCCGAACACCGGGGAGCTGTTTTTT
CSVWTGVFPNTGELFF
>TRBV6-6|NA|13|NA|TRBJ1-6
TGTGCCAGCAAAGGTTTAGGGCATTCACCCCTCCACTTT
CASKGLGHSPLHF
>TRBV6-6|NA|15|TRBD1|TRBJ2-7
TGTGCCAGCAGTTACTCGGGGACAGGGGCTAGGGAGCAGTACTTC
CASSYSGTGAREQYF
>TRBV5-1|NA|14|TRBD2|TRBJ2-5
TGCGCCAGCAGCTGGACTAGTATCGGGGAGACCCAGTACTTC
CASSWTSIGETQYF
>TRBV5-1|few|17|TRBD1|TRBJ1-3
TGCGCCAGCAGCTTGGGACAGGGAAAATTCTCTGGAAACACCATATATTTT
CASSLGQGKFSGNTIYF
>TRBV6-6|NA|14|NA|TRBJ1-6
TGTGCCAGCAGTTACCCGGAGGGGAATTCACCCCTCCACTTT
CASSYPEGNSPLHF
>TRBV5-6|once|17|TRBD2|TRBJ2-1
TGTGCCAGCAGCCTTAGGACTAGCGGGAGGAAACCCAATGAGCAGTTCTTC
CASSLRTSGRKPNEQFF
>TRBV11-2|NA|15|TRBD2|TRBJ2-3
TGTGCCAGCAGCACCAATGGACTAGCCACAGATACGCAGTATTTT
CASSTNGLATDTQYF
>TRBV30|few|11|NA|TRBJ1-1
TGTGCCTGGAAGGAGAACACTGAAGCTTTCTTT
CAWKENTEAFF
>TRBV2|NA|13|TRBD2|TRBJ2-3
TGTGCCAGCAGGACTAGCGGTAGAGATACGCAGTATTTT
CASRTSGRDTQYF
>TRBV4-1|NA|15|NA|TRBJ1-5
TGCGCCAGCAGCCAAGATCAAAGCAGGACTCAGCCCCAGCATTTT
CASSQDQSRTQPQHF
>TRBV5-1|NA|14|TRBD2|TRBJ2-1
TGCGCCAGCAGCTTGGATCCTAGCGGGGGGACTCAGTTCTTC
CASSLDPSGGTQFF
>TRBV5-1|few|12|NA|TRBJ2-1
TGCGCCAGCAGCTCACAGGGCTATGAGCAGTTCTTC
CASSSQGYEQFF
>TRBV9|NA|16|NA|TRBJ1-2
TGTGCCAGCAGCGTAGGTTGGGGGATCCTGAGTGGTGGCTACACCTTC
CASSVGWGILSGGYTF
>TRBV28|few|17|NA|TRBJ1-5
TGTGCCAGCGGTAGGCAGGGGATGGGGTTTGGCAATCAGCCCCAGCATTTT
CASGRQGMGFGNQPQHF
>TRBV6-5|few|15|NA|TRBJ1-3
TGTGCCAGCAGTTACTCCGTAGGTCCTGGAAACACCATATATTTT
CASSYSVGPGNTIYF
>TRBV18|NA|15|TRBD1|TRBJ1-5
TGTGCCAGCTCACCGGGACAGGGAAGGAATCAGCCCCAGCATTTT
CASSPGQGRNQPQHF
>TRBV5-1|once|16|NA|TRBJ1-4
TGCGCCAGCAGCTTGGCCAGGACAGCAACTAATGAAAAACTGTTTTTT
CASSLARTATNEKLFF
>TRBV14|NA|16|NA|TRBJ1-6
TGTGCCAGCAGCCACCACGGGGGGGAACCGGTTTCACCCCTCCACTTT
CASSHHGGEPVSPLHF